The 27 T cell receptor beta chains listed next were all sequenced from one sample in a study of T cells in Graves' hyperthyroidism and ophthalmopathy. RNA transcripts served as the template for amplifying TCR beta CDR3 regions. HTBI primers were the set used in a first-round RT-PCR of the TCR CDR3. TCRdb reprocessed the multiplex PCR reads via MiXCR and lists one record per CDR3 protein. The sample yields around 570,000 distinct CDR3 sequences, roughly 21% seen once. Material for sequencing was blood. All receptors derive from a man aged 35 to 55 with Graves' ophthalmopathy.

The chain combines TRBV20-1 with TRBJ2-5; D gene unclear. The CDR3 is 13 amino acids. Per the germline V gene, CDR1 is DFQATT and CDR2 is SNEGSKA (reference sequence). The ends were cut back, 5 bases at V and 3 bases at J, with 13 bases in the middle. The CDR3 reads CSALDGVEETQYF. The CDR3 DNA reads TGCAGTGCTCTAGATGGGGTAGAAGAGACCCAGTACTTC.

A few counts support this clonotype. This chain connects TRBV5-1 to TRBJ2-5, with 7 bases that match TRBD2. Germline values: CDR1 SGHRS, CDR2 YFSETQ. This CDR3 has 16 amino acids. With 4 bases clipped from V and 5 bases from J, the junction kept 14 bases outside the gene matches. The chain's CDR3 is CASSPTGEGRFETQYF. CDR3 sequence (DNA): TGCGCCAGCAGCCCCACGGGGGAGGGGCGCTTCGAGACCCAGTACTTC.

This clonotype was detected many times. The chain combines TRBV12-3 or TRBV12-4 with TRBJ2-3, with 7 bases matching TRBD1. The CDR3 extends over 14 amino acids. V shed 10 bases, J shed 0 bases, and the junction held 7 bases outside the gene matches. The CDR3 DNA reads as TGTGCCACCGTAGGGGACAGTAGCACAGATACGCAGTATTTT. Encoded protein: CATVGDSSTDTQYF.

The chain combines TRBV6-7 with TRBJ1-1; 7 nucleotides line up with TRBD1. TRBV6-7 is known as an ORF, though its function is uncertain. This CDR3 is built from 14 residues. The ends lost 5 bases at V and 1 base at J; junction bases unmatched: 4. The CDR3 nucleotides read TGTGCCAGCAGTAACCGGGACAGGAACACTGAAGCTTTCTTT. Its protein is CASSNRDRNTEAFF.

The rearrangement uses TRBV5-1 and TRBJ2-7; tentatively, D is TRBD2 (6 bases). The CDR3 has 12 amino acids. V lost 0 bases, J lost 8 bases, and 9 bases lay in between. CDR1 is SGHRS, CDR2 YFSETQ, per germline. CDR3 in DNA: TGCGCCAGCAGCTTGGGACGGGAGAAGCAGTACTTC. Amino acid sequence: CASSLGREKQYF.

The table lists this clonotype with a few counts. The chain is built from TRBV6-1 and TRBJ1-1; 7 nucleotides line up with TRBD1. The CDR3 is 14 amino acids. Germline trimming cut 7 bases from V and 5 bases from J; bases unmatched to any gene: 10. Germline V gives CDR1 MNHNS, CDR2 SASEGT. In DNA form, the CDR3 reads TGTGCCAGCAACGGGAGACAGGGTCGAACTGAAGCTTTCTTT. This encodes CASNGRQGRTEAFF.

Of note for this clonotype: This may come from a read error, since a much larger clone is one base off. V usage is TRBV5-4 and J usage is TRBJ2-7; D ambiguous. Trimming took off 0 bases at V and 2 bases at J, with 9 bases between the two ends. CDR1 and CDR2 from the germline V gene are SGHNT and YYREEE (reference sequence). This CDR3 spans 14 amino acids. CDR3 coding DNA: TGTGCCAGCAGCTTGGTCAGTCCCCCCTACGAGCAGTACTTC. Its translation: CASSLVSPPYEQYF.

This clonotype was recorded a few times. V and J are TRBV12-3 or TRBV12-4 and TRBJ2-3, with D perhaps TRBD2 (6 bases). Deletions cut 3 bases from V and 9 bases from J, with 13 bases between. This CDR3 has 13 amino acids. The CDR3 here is CASSLEGTGTQYF. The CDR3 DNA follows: TGTGCCAGCAGTTTGGAGGGAACGGGGACGCAGTATTTT.

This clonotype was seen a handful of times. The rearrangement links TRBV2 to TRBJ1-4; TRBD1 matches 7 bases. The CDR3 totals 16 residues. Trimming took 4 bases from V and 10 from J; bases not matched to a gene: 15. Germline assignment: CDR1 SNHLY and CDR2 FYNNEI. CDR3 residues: CASSVGTDSRRAKLFF. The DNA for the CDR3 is TGTGCCAGCAGTGTGGGGACAGACTCCAGGCGGGCAAAACTGTTTTTT.

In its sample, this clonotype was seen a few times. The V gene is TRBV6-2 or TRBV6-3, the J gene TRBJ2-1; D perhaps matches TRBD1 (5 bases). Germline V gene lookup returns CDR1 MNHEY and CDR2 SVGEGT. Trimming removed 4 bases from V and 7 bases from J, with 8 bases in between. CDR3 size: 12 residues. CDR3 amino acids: CASSSSGNEQFF. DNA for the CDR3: TGTGCCAGCAGTTCCTCAGGGAATGAGCAGTTCTTC.

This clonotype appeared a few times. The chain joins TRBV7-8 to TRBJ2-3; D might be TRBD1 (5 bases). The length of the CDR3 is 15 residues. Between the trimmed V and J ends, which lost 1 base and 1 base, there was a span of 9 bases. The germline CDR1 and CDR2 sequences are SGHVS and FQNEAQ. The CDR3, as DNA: TGTGCCAGCAGCTTAGGGATGGGGCGCACAGATACGCAGTATTTT. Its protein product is CASSLGMGRTDTQYF. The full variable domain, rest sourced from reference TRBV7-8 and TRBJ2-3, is GAGVSQSPRYKVAKRGQDVALRCDPISGHVSLFWYQQALGQGPEFLTYFQNEAQLDKSGLPSDRFFAERPEGSVSTLKIQRTQQEDSAVYLCASSLGMGRTDTQYFGPGTRLTVL.

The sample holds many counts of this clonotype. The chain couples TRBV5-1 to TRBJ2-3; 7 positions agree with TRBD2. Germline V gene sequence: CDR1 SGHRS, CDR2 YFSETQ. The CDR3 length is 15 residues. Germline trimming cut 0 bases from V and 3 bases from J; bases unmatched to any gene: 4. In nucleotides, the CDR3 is TGCGCCAGCAGCTTGGTGGAGGGAGGGACAGATACGCAGTATTTT. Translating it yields CASSLVEGGTDTQYF. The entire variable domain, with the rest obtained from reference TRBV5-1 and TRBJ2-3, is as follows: KAGVTQTPRYLIKTRGQQVTLSCSPISGHRSVSWYQQTPGQGLQFLFEYFSETQRNKGNFPGRFSGRQFSNSRSEMNVSTLELGDSALYLCASSLVEGGTDTQYFGPGTRLTVL.

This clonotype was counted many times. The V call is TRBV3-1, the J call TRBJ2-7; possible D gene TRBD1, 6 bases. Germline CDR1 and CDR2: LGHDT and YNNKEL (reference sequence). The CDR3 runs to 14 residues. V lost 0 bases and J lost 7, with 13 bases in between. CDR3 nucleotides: TGTGCCAGCAGCCAAGATCCCAGGGGCGGAGAGCAGTACTTC. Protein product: CASSQDPRGGEQYF.

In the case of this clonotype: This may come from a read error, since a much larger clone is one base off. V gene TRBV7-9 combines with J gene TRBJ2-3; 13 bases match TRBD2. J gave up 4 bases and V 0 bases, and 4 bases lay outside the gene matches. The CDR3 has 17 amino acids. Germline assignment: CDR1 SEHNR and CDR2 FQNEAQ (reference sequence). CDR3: CASSLAMTSGRSDTQYF. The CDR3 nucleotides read TGTGCCAGCAGCTTAGCGATGACTAGCGGGAGGTCAGATACGCAGTATTTT.

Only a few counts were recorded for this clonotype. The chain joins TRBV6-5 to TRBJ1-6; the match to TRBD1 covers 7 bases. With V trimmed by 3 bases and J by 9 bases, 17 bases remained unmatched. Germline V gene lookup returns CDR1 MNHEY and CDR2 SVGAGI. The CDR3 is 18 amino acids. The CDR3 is CASSYRLGRGQGPSPLHF. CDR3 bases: TGTGCCAGCAGTTATCGACTTGGGAGGGGGCAAGGGCCTTCACCCCTCCACTTT.

The CDR3 nucleotides read TGTGCCAGCAGCCCAGCAGGGGGGCAATCCTACAATGAGCAGTTCTTC. This translates into CASSPAGGQSYNEQFF. This chain joins TRBV11-3 and TRBJ2-1; maybe TRBD1 (7 bases). The CDR3 covers 16 residues. V lost 5 bases and J lost 1, with 15 bases in between. From germline, CDR1 is SGHNT and CDR2 YENEEA.

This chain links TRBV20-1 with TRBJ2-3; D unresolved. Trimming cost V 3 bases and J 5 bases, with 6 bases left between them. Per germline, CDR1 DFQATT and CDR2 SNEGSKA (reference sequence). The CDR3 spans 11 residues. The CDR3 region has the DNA TGCAGTGCTAGCCCGGGAGATACGCAGTATTTT. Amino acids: CSASPGDTQYF.

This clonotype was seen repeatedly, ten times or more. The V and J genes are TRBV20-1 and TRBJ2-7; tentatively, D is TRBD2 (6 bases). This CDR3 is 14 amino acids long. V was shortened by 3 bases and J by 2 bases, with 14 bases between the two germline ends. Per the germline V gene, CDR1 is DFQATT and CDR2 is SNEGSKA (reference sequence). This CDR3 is CSARTLAPPYEQYF. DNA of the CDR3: TGCAGTGCTAGGACACTAGCCCCACCCTACGAGCAGTACTTC.

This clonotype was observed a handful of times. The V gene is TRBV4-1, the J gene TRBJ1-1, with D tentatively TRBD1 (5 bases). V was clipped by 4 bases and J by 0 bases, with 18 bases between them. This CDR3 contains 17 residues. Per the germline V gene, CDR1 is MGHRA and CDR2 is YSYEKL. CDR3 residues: CASSLPVEGIMNTEAFF. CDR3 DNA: TGCGCCAGCAGCCTCCCTGTTGAGGGGATCATGAACACTGAAGCTTTCTTT.

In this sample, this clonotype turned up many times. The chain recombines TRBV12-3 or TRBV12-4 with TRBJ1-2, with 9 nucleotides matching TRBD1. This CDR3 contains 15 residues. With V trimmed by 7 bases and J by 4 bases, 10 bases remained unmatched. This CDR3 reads CASIEQGALGYGYTF. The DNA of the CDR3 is TGTGCCAGCATTGAACAGGGGGCGCTGGGCTATGGCTACACCTTC.

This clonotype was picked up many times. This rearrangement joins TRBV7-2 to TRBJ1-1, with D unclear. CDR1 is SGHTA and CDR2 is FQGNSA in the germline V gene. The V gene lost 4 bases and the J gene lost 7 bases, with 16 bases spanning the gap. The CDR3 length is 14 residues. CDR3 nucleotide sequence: TGTGCCAGCAGCTCAGGACTTCCGAGCAGTGAAGCTTTCTTT. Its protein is CASSSGLPSSEAFF.

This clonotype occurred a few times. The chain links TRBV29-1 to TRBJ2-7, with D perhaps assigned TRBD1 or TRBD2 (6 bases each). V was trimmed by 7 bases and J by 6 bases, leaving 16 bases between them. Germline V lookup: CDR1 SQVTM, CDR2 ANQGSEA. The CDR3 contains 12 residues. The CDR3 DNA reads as TGCAGCGGCCGGGGGCAGTTCTCCGAGCAGTACTTC. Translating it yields CSGRGQFSEQYF.

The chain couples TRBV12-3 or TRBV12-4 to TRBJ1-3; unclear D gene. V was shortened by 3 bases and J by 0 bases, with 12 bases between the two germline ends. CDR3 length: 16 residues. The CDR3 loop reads CASSFGRTNSGNTIYF. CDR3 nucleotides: TGTGCCAGCAGTTTTGGGAGAACCAACTCTGGAAACACCATATATTTT.

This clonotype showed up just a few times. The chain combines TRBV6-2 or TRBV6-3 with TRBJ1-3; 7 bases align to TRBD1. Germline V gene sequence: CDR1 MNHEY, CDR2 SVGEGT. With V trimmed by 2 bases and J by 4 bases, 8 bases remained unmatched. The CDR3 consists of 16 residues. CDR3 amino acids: CASSYKTTGRGNTIYF. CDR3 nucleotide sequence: TGTGCCAGCAGTTACAAAACGACAGGGCGCGGAAACACCATATATTTT.

The CDR3 region is CASSEPAQGGTEAFF. In DNA form, the CDR3 reads TGTGCCAGCAGTGAACCCGCCCAGGGTGGTACTGAAGCTTTCTTT. This rearrangement joins TRBV6-1 to TRBJ1-1, with D perhaps TRBD1 (5 bases). The germline V and J ends were trimmed by 2 bases and 5 bases, with 15 bases remaining between them. Germline V gene sequence: CDR1 MNHNS, CDR2 SASEGT. The CDR3 spans 15 residues.

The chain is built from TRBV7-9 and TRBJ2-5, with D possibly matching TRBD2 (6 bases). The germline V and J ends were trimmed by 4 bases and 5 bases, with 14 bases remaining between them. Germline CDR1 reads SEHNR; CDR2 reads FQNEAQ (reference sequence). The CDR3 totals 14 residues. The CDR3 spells CASSSGEPGETQYF. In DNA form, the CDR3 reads TGTGCCAGCAGCTCGGGGGAGCCGGGGGAGACCCAGTACTTC.

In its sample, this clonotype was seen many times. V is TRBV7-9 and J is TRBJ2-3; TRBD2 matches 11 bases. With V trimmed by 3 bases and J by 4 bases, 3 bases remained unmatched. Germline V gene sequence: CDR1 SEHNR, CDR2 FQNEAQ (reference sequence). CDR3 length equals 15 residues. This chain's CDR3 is CASSLGLAEPDTQYF. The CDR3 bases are TGTGCCAGCAGCTTGGGACTAGCGGAACCAGATACGCAGTATTTT.